Listed below are T cell receptor beta chains from one sample, sequenced in a study of cytomegalovirus exposure and HLA in healthy donors. Sequencing used immunoSEQ multiplex PCR; TCRdb keeps in-frame clones, though not all of them. The sample spans 55,000 to 75,000 clones; the ten largest clones claim 1.5% to 2%. What was sequenced was PBMCs. The receptors originated from a woman aged 30 to 39 in good health and CMV-seronegative. CDR3s include the opening cysteine and the closing phenylalanine or tryptophan. The order of the fields is J gene, V gene, D gene, CDR3 protein, CDR3 DNA. The D gene is left open where the match is weak.

>TRBJ1-2|TRBV19|NA
CASSTQVKGARGYTF
TGTGCCAGTAGTACCCAGGTGAAAGGGGCCAGGGGCTACACCTTC
>TRBJ1-4|TRBV18|NA
CASSLPAGLHEKLFF
TGTGCCAGCTCACTACCCGCAGGCTTACATGAAAAACTGTTTTTT
>TRBJ2-3|TRBV4-1|TRBD2
CASSQGGTSGSRDTQYF
TGCGCCAGCAGCCAAGGAGGGACTAGCGGGAGTAGGGATACGCAGTATTTT
>TRBJ2-1|TRBV5-1|NA
CASSVPNYEQFF
TGCGCCAGCAGCGTTCCTAACTATGAGCAGTTCTTC
>TRBJ2-7|TRBV19|NA
CASSDSYEQYF
TGTGCCAGTAGTGACAGCTACGAGCAGTACTTC
>TRBJ2-7|TRBV30|TRBD1
CAWSTGAYEQYF
TGTGCCTGGAGTACAGGGGCCTACGAGCAGTACTTC
>TRBJ1-3|TRBV28|NA
CASSLWPGNTIYF
TGTGCCAGCAGTCTCTGGCCGGGAAACACCATATATTTT
>TRBJ1-2|TRBV18|NA
CASSPPGEGGYTF
TGTGCCAGCTCACCACCCGGGGAAGGTGGCTACACCTTC
>TRBJ2-2|TRBV5-4|TRBD2
CASSPRTSGRNTGELFF
TGTGCCAGCAGCCCTAGGACTAGCGGGAGAAACACCGGGGAGCTGTTTTTT
>TRBJ2-7|TRBV10-1|TRBD2
CASSEGTSGTYEQYF
TGCGCCAGCAGTGAGGGGACTAGCGGAACCTACGAGCAGTACTTC
>TRBJ2-1|TRBV4-3|NA
CASSQDRVRIEQFF
TGCGCCAGCAGCCAAGACCGGGTCCGGATTGAGCAGTTCTTC
>TRBJ2-7|TRBV7-2|NA
CASSSGGTGRAEQYF
TGTGCCAGCAGCTCGGGGGGGACAGGGAGGGCCGAGCAGTACTTC
>TRBJ1-1|TRBV30|NA
CACKPGHRNTEDFF
TGTGCATGCAAACCGGGACATAGGAACACTGAAGATTTCTTT
>TRBJ2-7|TRBV5-1|NA
CASSPARVGVPVEQYF
TGCGCCAGCAGCCCTGCCCGGGTCGGGGTCCCGGTCGAGCAGTACTTC
>TRBJ2-1|TRBV30|NA
CAWSGEGVGKWEQFF
TGTGCCTGGAGTGGGGAAGGGGTCGGAAAATGGGAGCAGTTCTTC
>TRBJ2-7|TRBV5-4|TRBD1
CASSYRDRGSEQYF
TGTGCCAGCAGCTACAGGGACAGGGGGAGCGAGCAGTACTTC
>TRBJ2-3|TRBV4-2|NA
CASSQALVPDTQYF
TGTGCCAGCAGCCAAGCACTAGTTCCAGATACGCAGTATTTT